Sequencing of this T cell receptor beta chain was carried out in a study of identical twins. Findings of the study overall: Excess low generation probability was seen in twin-shared out-of-frame alpha sequences. The abundant beta clonotypes from cord blood had fewer insertions, and memory repertoires had none of this.

CDR1 SGHTA and CDR2 FQGNSA come from the germline V gene. V lost 2 bases, J lost 4 bases, and 14 bases lay in between. The CDR3 has 15 residues. This clonotype was counted a few times. Its target is not known. A single record per CDR3 protein comes from TCRdb applying MiXCR to the 5' RACE reads. The table lists about 730,000 distinct CDR3 sequences, about 20% of them singletons. These data were also reused for a study on T cells expressing NK-cell markers. That publication notes: In over 5 donors, dominant CD3+CD56+NKG2C+ clonotypes ranked among the top 10 CD8+ clonotypes. The CD3+CD56-NKG2C+ fraction of a handful of donors was likewise dominated by these clonotypes.

The rearrangement links TRBV7-2 to TRBJ2-5; the D gene is possibly TRBD2 (6 bases). The source material was PBMCs. The receptor comes from a woman aged 18-29 years in good health. This CDR3 is CASSLRSLARETQYF. The CDR3, as DNA: TGTGCCAGCAGCTTAAGGTCTCTAGCGCGAGAGACCCAGTACTTC.